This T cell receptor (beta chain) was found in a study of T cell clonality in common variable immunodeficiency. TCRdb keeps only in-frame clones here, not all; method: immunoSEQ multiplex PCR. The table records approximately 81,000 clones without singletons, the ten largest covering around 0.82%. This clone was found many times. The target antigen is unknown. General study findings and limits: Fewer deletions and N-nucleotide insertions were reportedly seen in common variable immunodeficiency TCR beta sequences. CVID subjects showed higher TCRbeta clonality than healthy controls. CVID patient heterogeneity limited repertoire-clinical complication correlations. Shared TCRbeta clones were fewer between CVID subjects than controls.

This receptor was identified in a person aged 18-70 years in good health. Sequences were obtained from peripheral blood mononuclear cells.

CDR3 amino acids: CAIGGGGPGDTQYF. CDR3 DNA (partial): TGTGCCATCGGAGGGGGCGGACCAGGGGATACG. The chain links TRBV19 to TRBJ2-3; D is perhaps TRBD1 (7 bases). The read terminates 3 residues ahead of where the CDR3 ends, so the germline J gene completes it. The V and J ends lost 10 bases and 6 bases respectively, with 20 bases between them. Per the germline V gene, CDR1 is LNHDA and CDR2 is SQIVND (reference sequence). CDR3 size: 14 residues. Supplemented by reference TRBV19 and TRBJ2-3, the full variable domain reads DGGITQSPKYLFRKEGQNVTLSCEQNLNHDAMYWYRQDPGQGLRLIYYSQIVNDFQKGDIAEGYSVSREKKESFPLTVTSAQKNPTAFYLCAIGGGGPGDTQYFGPGTRLTVL.